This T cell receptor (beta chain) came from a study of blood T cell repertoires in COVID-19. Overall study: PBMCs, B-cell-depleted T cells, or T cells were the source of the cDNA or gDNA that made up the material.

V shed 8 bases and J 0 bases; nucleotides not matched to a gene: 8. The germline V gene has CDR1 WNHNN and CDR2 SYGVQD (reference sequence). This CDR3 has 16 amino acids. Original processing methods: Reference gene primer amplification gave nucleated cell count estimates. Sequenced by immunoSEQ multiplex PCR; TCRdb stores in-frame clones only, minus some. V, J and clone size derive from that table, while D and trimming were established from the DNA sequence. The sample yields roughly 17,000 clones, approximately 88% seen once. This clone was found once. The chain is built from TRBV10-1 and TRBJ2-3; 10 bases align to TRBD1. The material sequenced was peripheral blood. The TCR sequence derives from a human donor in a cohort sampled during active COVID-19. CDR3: CASARDRGGSTDTQYF. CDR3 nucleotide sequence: TGCGCCAGCGCCCGGGACAGGGGAGGTAGCACAGATACGCAGTATTTT.